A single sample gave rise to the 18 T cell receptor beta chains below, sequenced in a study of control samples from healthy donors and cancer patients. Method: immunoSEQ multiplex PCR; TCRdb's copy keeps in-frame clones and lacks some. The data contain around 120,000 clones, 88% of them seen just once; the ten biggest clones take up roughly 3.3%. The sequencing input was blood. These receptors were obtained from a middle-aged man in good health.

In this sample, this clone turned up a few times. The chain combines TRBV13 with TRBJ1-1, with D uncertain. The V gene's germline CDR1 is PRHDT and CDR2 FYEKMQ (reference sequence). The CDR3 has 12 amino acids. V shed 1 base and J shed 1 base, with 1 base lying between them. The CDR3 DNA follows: TGTGCCAGCAGCTTAGAGAACACTGAAGCTTTCTTT. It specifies CASSLENTEAFF.

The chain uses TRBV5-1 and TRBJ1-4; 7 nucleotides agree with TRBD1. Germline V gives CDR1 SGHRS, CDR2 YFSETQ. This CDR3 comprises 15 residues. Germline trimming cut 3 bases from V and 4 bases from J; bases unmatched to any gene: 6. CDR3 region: CASSWQGGSNEKLFF. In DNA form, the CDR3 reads TGCGCCAGCAGCTGGCAGGGGGGTAGTAATGAAAAACTGTTTTTT.

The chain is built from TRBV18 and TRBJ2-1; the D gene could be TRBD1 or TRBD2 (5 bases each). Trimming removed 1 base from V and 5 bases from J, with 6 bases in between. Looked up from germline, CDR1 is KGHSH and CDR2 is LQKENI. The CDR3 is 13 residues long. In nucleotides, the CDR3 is TGTGCCAGCTCACCACGAGGGGACAATGAGCAGTTCTTC. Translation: CASSPRGDNEQFF.

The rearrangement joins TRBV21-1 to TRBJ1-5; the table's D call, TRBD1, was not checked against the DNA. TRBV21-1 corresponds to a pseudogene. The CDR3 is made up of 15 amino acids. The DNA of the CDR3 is TGTGCCAGCAGCAATGGACAGGGGGCGGGTCAGCCCCAGCATTTT. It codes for CASSNGQGAGQPQHF.

CDR3 sequence: CASSLGGQNNQPQHF. The CDR3 DNA sequence: TGTGCCAGCAGTTTAGGGGGACAGAACAATCAGCCCCAGCATTTT. The gene calls are TRBV28 and TRBJ1-5; 7 nucleotides match TRBD1. The V gene end was trimmed by 2 bases and the J gene end by 3 bases; junction bases not matched to a gene: 4. The V gene's germline CDR1 is MDHEN and CDR2 SYDVKM. The CDR3 contains 15 residues.

CDR3: CASSPAGGVGYGYTF. CDR3 DNA: TGTGCCAGCAGCCCAGCAGGTGGAGTTGGCTATGGCTACACCTTC. This chain connects TRBV4-2 to TRBJ1-2; no clear D. Germline loops: CDR1 LGHNA, CDR2 YNFKEQ. This CDR3 is built from 15 residues. V shed 4 bases and J shed 4 bases, with 16 bases lying between them.

The CDR3 nucleotides read TGTGCCAGCAGGTCGGTGCAGACTAGGTACAGCACAGATACGCAGTATTTT. It codes for CASRSVQTRYSTDTQYF. The chain uses TRBV27 and TRBJ2-3, with a possible D match to TRBD2 (6 bases). This CDR3 spans 17 amino acids. Germline CDR1 MNHEY, CDR2 SMNVEV (reference sequence). V shed 6 bases and J shed 0 bases, with 19 bases lying between them.

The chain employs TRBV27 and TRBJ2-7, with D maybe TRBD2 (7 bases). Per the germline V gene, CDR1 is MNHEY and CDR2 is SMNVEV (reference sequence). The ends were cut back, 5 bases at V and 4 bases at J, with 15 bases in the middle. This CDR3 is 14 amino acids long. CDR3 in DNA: TGTGCCAGCAGTGAGGGGGGGCTGAAATACGAGCAGTACTTC. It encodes CASSEGGLKYEQYF.

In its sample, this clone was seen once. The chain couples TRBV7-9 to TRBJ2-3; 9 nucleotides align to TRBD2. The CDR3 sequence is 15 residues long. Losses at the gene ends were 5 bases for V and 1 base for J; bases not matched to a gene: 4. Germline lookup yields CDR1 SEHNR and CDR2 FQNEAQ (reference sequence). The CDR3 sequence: CASSASGARTDTQYF. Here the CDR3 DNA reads TGTGCCAGCAGCGCTAGCGGGGCACGCACAGATACGCAGTATTTT.

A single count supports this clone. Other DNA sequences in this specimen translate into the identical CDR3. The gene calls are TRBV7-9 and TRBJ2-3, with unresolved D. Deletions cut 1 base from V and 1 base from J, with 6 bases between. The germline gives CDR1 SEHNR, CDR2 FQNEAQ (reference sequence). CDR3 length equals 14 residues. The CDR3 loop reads CASSLVGGTDTQYF. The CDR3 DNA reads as TGTGCCAGCAGCTTAGTGGGCGGCACAGATACGCAGTATTTT.

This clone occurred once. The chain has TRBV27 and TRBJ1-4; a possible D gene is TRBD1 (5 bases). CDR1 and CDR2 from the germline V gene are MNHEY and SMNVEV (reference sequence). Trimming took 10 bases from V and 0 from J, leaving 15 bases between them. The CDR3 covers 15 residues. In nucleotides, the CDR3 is TGTGCCACCAAGGCTTTCAGGGCAACTAATGAAAAACTGTTTTTT. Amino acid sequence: CATKAFRATNEKLFF.

This CDR3 is CASTGWRAGGRTDTQYF. The CDR3, as DNA: TGTGCCAGCACCGGCTGGAGGGCAGGGGGCCGCACAGATACGCAGTATTTT. The chain joins TRBV5-6 to TRBJ2-3; 8 nucleotides match TRBD1. CDR1 SGHDT and CDR2 YYEEEE come from the germline V gene. The CDR3 loop spans 17 amino acids. The trim removed 6 bases at V and 1 base at J, leaving 13 bases unmatched.

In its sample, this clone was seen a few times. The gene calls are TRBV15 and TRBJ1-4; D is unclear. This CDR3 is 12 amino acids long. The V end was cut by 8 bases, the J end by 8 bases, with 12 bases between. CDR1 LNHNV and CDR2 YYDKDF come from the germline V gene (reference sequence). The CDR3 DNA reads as TGTGCCACCGGAGGAGTCTTGGAAAAACTGTTTTTT. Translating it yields CATGGVLEKLFF.

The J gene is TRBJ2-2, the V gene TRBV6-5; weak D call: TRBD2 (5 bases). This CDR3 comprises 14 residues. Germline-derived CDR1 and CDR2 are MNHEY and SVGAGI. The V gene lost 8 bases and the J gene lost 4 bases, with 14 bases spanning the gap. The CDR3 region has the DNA TGTGCCAGCTTGAGGGTTTTGGGCACCGGGGAGCTGTTTTTT. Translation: CASLRVLGTGELFF.

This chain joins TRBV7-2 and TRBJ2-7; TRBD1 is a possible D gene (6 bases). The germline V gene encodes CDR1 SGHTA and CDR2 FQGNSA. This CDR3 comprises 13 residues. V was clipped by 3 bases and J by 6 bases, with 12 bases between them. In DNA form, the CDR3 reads TGTGCCAGCAGCTTTAAGAGACAGGTCGAGCAGTACTTC. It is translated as CASSFKRQVEQYF.

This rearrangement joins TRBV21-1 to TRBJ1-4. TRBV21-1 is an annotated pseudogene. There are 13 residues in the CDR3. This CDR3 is CARRGAENEKLFF. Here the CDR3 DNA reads TGTGCCAGGAGGGGGGCAGAAAATGAAAAACTGTTTTTT.

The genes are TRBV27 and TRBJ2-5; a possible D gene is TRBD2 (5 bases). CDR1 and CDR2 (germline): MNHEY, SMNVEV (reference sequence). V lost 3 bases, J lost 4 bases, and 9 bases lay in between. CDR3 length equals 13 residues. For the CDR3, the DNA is TGTGCCAGCAGTTTGATAGGAGGAGAGACCCAGTACTTC. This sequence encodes CASSLIGGETQYF.

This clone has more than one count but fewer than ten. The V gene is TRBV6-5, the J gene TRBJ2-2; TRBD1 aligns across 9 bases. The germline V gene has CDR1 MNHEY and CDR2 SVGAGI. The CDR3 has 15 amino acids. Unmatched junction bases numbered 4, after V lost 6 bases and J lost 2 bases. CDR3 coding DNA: TGTGCCAGCAGGGGACAGGGCGGAAACACCGGGGAGCTGTTTTTT. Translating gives CASRGQGGNTGELFF.